This T cell receptor beta chain was identified in a study of blood T cell repertoires in COVID-19. Whole-study context: Sources were T cells, B-cell-depleted T cells, or PBMCs; the material itself was cDNA or gDNA.

Recruits, aged roughly 18 to 100 years, lived in under 25 US areas. Two negative PCRs, clearance, or symptom resolution characterized the recovered Cohort 3 donors. V was cut by 4 bases and J by 7 bases, with 19 bases left in between. The CDR3 totals 15 residues. Germline CDR1 is SEHNR and CDR2 is FQNEAQ (reference sequence). In the original analysis: Amplification from reference gene primers served as the basis for estimated nucleated cell counts. The table came from immunoSEQ multiplex PCR; TCRdb's copy has only in-frame clones and leaves some out. For V, J and clone size, that table is used; D and trimming come from the DNA. Of about 240,000 clones in the sample, roughly 89% were seen once.

The V call is TRBV7-9, the J call TRBJ2-5, with D possibly TRBD2 on 5 matching bases. This clonotype was obtained from a man aged 40-49 years who had recovered from COVID-19. Sequenced sample: PBMCs or T cells enriched from blood (not recorded which). CDR3: CASSSPGLSIGTQYF. DNA for the CDR3: TGTGCCAGCAGCTCGCCCGGACTTTCGATAGGGACCCAGTACTTC.